The present entry profiles one T cell receptor (beta chain) with its context. Then a second PCR, running about 6 to 12 cycles, was carried out with a sample-barcoded 5' primer and a J-beta primer mix. Via MiXCR, TCRdb re-called the 5' RACE reads, giving one row per CDR3 protein. Of over 950,000 distinct CDR3 sequences detected, around two fifths appear once; the ten largest clones hold about 12%. Per the germline V gene, CDR1 is MNHNY and CDR2 is SVGAGI (reference sequence). This CDR3 region has 14 residues. After removal of 2 bases from V and 7 bases from J, the junction contained 4 bases not matched to a gene. This sample stems from a study of blood T cells in healthy people across ages. Study information: Every two T cells gave about one barcoded beta molecule via template switching.

Approximately 10 milliliters was the volume of peripheral blood drawn from each donor. The receptor's source is a man between 18 and 29 years old in good health. The rearrangement uses TRBV6-6 and TRBJ1-5, with 8 bases lining up with TRBD1. Sequencing used blood. As DNA, the CDR3 is TGTGCCAGCAGTTACCCAGGGACAGGCCAGCCCCAGCATTTT. Its translation: CASSYPGTGQPQHF.